Presented here are 30 T cell receptor beta chains from one specimen sequenced in a study of OX40 agonist ivuxolimab in advanced cancers. Some clones are missing from TCRdb's copy, which holds only in-frame ones; the method was immunoSEQ multiplex PCR. The sample gives 60,000 to 65,000 clones, approximately 80% of which show up once; under 2% is in the top ten. Sequenced material: CD4+ or CD8+ T cells sorted from blood, taken in a trial of the OX40 agonist ivuxolimab. These receptors originate from an adult with an advanced solid tumor such as melanoma, head and neck, liver or kidney cancer.

The J gene is TRBJ2-5, the V gene TRBV5-1; tentatively, D is TRBD1 (5 bases). The end of the DNA aligns better with TRBJ2-7, so the J call may be wrong. Per germline, CDR1 SGHRS and CDR2 YFSETQ. The CDR3 sequence is 14 residues long. In nucleotides, the CDR3 is TGCGCCAGCAGCCAGACAGAGGCGGCTGACGAGCAGTACTTC. Protein product: CASSQTEAADEQYF.

This chain uses TRBV29-1 with TRBJ1-1; 7 bases are a match to TRBD1. CDR3 size: 13 residues. In germline, CDR1 is SQVTM, CDR2 ANQGSEA. Losses at the gene ends were 7 bases for V and 0 bases for J; bases not matched to a gene: 5. The CDR3 spells CSAKGQMNTEAFF. The CDR3, as DNA: TGCAGCGCGAAGGGACAGATGAACACTGAAGCTTTCTTT.

The chain links TRBV5-4 to TRBJ2-6, with a tentative D call TRBD2 (7 bases). Trimming removed 2 bases from V and 2 bases from J, with 8 bases in between. CDR1 is SGHNT, CDR2 YYREEE, per germline (reference sequence). This CDR3 has 15 residues. The CDR3 loop is CASSFGGPGANVLTF. The CDR3 nucleotides are TGTGCCAGCAGCTTCGGGGGGCCTGGGGCCAACGTCCTGACTTTC.

V usage is TRBV5-1 and J usage is TRBJ2-5; TRBD2 aligns across 9 bases. V lost 4 bases, J lost 5 bases, and 12 bases stayed unmatched. Germline assignment: CDR1 SGHRS and CDR2 YFSETQ. This CDR3 comprises 16 residues. The DNA for the CDR3 is TGCGCCAGCAGCCCCCCGGCGGGAGGGCCGGTGGAGACCCAGTACTTC. Protein product: CASSPPAGGPVETQYF.

V and J are TRBV30 and TRBJ1-4; TRBD1 might be the D (6 bases). Trimming took off 5 bases at V and 7 bases at J, with 20 bases between the two ends. Germline lookup yields CDR1 GTSNPN and CDR2 SVGIG (reference sequence). CDR3 length equals 15 residues. The CDR3 region is CAWGSTGNVGEKLFF. CDR3 nucleotide sequence: TGTGCCTGGGGCAGTACAGGGAATGTTGGTGAAAAACTGTTTTTT.

The chain recombines TRBV2 with TRBJ2-7; D possibly corresponds to TRBD2 (6 bases). V lost 6 bases to trimming and J lost 5 bases, with 17 bases between them. This CDR3 is built from 14 residues. CDR1 and CDR2 (germline): SNHLY, FYNNEI. The CDR3 reads CASSGPTSFHEQYV. The CDR3 DNA reads as TGTGCCAGCAGCGGGCCGACTAGTTTCCACGAGCAGTACGTC.

In its sample, this clone was seen a few times. The V gene is TRBV4-2, the J gene TRBJ2-2; 7 bases match TRBD2. V gave up 4 bases and J gave up 7 bases; unmatched junction bases: 12. CDR3 size: 16 residues. Germline assignment: CDR1 LGHNA and CDR2 YNFKEQ. Here the CDR3 reads CASSRGGREFDGELFF. The CDR3 DNA follows: TGTGCCAGCAGCCGCGGAGGGCGGGAGTTTGACGGGGAGCTGTTTTTT.

The chain joins TRBV5-1 to TRBJ1-5, with D tentatively TRBD1 (6 bases). Per the germline V gene, CDR1 is SGHRS and CDR2 is YFSETQ. V gave up 4 bases and J gave up 5 bases, with 22 bases separating them. The CDR3 covers 17 residues. The CDR3 loop reads CASSLDRRPSPDQPQHF. The CDR3 bases are TGCGCCAGCAGCCTTGACAGGAGGCCTTCCCCCGATCAGCCCCAGCATTTT.

CDR3 region: CSVEIGAQDTQYF. The CDR3 nucleotides are TGCAGCGTTGAGATTGGGGCCCAAGATACGCAGTATTTT. V gene TRBV29-1 combines with J gene TRBJ2-3; tentative D call: TRBD1 (5 bases). The CDR3 contains 13 residues. Germline assignment: CDR1 SQVTM and CDR2 ANQGSEA. V was shortened by 3 bases and J by 5 bases, with 12 bases between the two germline ends.

This clone was seen a handful of times. The chain recombines TRBV4-2 with TRBJ1-1; D gene unclear. The length of the CDR3 is 13 residues. CDR1 is LGHNA, CDR2 YNFKEQ, per germline. With 4 bases removed from V and 7 bases from J, the gap between germline ends came to 13 bases. CDR3 sequence (DNA): TGTGCCAGCAGCCCAACCGGGCTATATGAAGCTTTCTTT. It yields the protein CASSPTGLYEAFF.

This clone was counted only a few times. The rearrangement links TRBV7-2 to TRBJ2-7; unclear D gene. The V end lost 2 bases, the J end lost 4 bases, and 6 bases lay between the germline ends. CDR1 is SGHTA, CDR2 FQGNSA, per germline. CDR3 length: 12 amino acids. The CDR3 here is CASSLSLYEQYF. The CDR3 nucleotides read TGTGCCAGCAGCTTATCCCTTTACGAGCAGTACTTC.

The chain recombines TRBV5-4 with TRBJ2-6; TRBD2 matches at 7 bases. J gave up 3 bases and V 4 bases, and 7 bases lay outside the gene matches. This CDR3 comprises 16 residues. Germline CDR1 SGHNT, CDR2 YYREEE (reference sequence). CDR3 DNA sequence: TGTGCCAGCAGCGCAGCGGGGTCCGGTGGGGCCAACGTCCTGACTTTC. As protein: CASSAAGSGGANVLTF.

This chain links TRBV11-1 with TRBJ2-5; D assignment may be TRBD1 or TRBD2 (6 bases each). The end of the DNA fits TRBJ2-7 better, so the J call may be wrong. This CDR3 spans 14 amino acids. CDR1 is SGHAT and CDR2 is FQDESV in the germline V gene (reference sequence). CDR3 region: CASSQGRNLDEQYF. As DNA, the CDR3 is TGTGCCAGCAGCCAGGGGAGGAACCTAGACGAGCAGTACTTC.

This sequence joins TRBV11-3 and TRBJ2-2; maybe TRBD1 (6 bases). The CDR3 spans 17 residues. In germline, CDR1 is SGHNT, CDR2 YENEEA. V dropped 6 bases and J dropped 7 bases, with 24 bases sitting between them. CDR3 sequence (DNA): TGTGCCAGCAGTCTAGGACGGCGGACAGTAAAACACGGGGAGCTGTTTTTT. It is translated as CASSLGRRTVKHGELFF.

V gene TRBV5-1 combines with J gene TRBJ2-3; the D gene is possibly TRBD1 (5 bases). The length of the CDR3 is 15 residues. The ends were cut back, 2 bases at V and 1 base at J, with 11 bases in the middle. Germline CDR1 reads SGHRS; CDR2 reads YFSETQ. In DNA form, the CDR3 reads TGCGCCAGCAGCTTTCAGGGATTCGGCACAGATACGCAGTATTTT. The encoded protein is CASSFQGFGTDTQYF.

J is TRBJ1-1 and V is TRBV18; TRBD1 aligns across 9 bases. The germline CDR1 and CDR2 sequences are KGHSH and LQKENI. This CDR3 has 14 amino acids. Trimming removed 3 bases from V and 7 bases from J; junction bases left unmatched: 6. CDR3 DNA: TGTGCCAGCTCACCGGGACAGGGTAGTAATGAAGCTTTCTTT. Its protein product is CASSPGQGSNEAFF.

This clone was recorded once. The gene calls are TRBV7-2 and TRBJ2-7, with 8 bases lining up with TRBD1. Germline V lookup: CDR1 SGHTA, CDR2 FQGNSA. V shed 3 bases and J 3 bases; nucleotides not matched to a gene: 7. The CDR3 covers 15 residues. CDR3 sequence: CASSLGQDPRYEQYV. CDR3 nucleotides: TGTGCCAGCAGCTTGGGACAGGATCCCCGCTACGAGCAGTACGTC.

This clone has a single count. Other DNA sequences in the same sample also yield this CDR3. V is TRBV9 and J is TRBJ2-5; the match to TRBD1 covers 7 bases. Unmatched junction bases numbered 0, after V lost 3 bases and J lost 4 bases. The CDR3 extends over 12 amino acids. Germline V gene sequence: CDR1 SGDLS, CDR2 YYNGEE. Here the CDR3 reads CASSAGGETQYF. The DNA of the CDR3 is TGTGCCAGCAGCGCAGGGGGAGAGACCCAGTACTTC.

The chain employs TRBV2 and TRBJ2-2, with 10 bases identical to TRBD2. Germline lookup yields CDR1 SNHLY and CDR2 FYNNEI. The V and J ends lost 4 bases and 5 bases, in that order; junction bases with no gene match: 4. The CDR3 runs 15 residues. Written as DNA, the CDR3 is TGTGCCAGCAGTGGAGGTAGCGGGAGGACCGGGGAGCTGTTTTTT. Encoded protein: CASSGGSGRTGELFF.

This clone was seen once. The chain joins TRBV5-5 to TRBJ1-2, with TRBD1 as a possible D gene (6 bases). The CDR3 runs 13 residues. The V end lost 6 bases, the J end lost 2 bases, and 11 bases lay between the germline ends. Per the germline V gene, CDR1 is SGHKS and CDR2 is YYEKEE (reference sequence). CDR3 in amino acids: CASTPGHNYGYTF. The CDR3, as DNA: TGTGCCAGCACCCCGGGACACAACTATGGCTACACCTTC.

This clone has only one observation. The junction differs from germline at one of its ends, possibly a read error. Other DNA sequences in this specimen translate into the identical CDR3. J is TRBJ2-7 and V is TRBV7-2; 12 bases agree with TRBD1. This CDR3 has 15 amino acids. CDR1 is SGHTA, CDR2 FQGNSA, per germline. DNA of the CDR3: TGTGCCAGCAGCTCCGGGACAGGGGGCTTTTACGAGCAGTATTTC. It specifies CASSSGTGGFYEQYF.

J is TRBJ2-1 and V is TRBV9; 14 nucleotides match TRBD2. V lost 0 bases to trimming and J lost 12 bases; unmatched junction nucleotides: 2. CDR3 size: 14 residues. Germline V lookup: CDR1 SGDLS, CDR2 YYNGEE. The CDR3 here is CASSVGLAGGGQFF. As DNA, the CDR3 is TGTGCCAGCAGCGTAGGACTAGCGGGAGGGGGGCAGTTCTTC. Complete variable domain (other parts from reference TRBV9 and TRBJ2-1): DSGVTQTPKHLITATGQRVTLRCSPRSGDLSVYWYQQSLDQGLQFLIQYYNGEERAKGNILERFSAQQFPDLHSELNLSSLELGDSALYFCASSVGLAGGGQFFGPGTRLTVL.

This clone has a single count. V gene TRBV6-1 combines with J gene TRBJ2-7; TRBD1 matches 8 bases. Germline V gene lookup returns CDR1 MNHNS and CDR2 SASEGT. Unmatched junction bases numbered 9, after V lost 1 base and J lost 4 bases. This CDR3 spans 16 amino acids. This CDR3 reads CASSEVFVQGVYEQYF. The CDR3 DNA is TGTGCCAGCAGTGAAGTCTTCGTACAGGGGGTATACGAGCAGTACTTC.

The rearrangement links TRBV9 to TRBJ2-5; 7 bases map to TRBD1. Trimming took 2 bases from V and 1 from J; bases not matched to a gene: 2. The CDR3 has 14 amino acids. Germline V CDR1 and CDR2: SGDLS, YYNGEE. CDR3 in amino acids: CASSVTGAQETQYF. The CDR3 DNA is TGTGCCAGCAGCGTCACAGGGGCCCAAGAGACCCAGTACTTC.

This chain joins TRBV18 and TRBJ2-1, with D maybe TRBD1 (6 bases). V dropped 8 bases and J dropped 5 bases, with 13 bases sitting between them. The germline V gene has CDR1 KGHSH and CDR2 LQKENI. CDR3 length equals 13 residues. The CDR3 DNA reads TGTGCCAGCGCCGGACAGCCTCACAATGAGCAGTTCTTC. It codes for CASAGQPHNEQFF.

CDR3 coding DNA: TGCAGCGTTGTGGGGGATAAGCTGAGAGAGACCCAGTACTTC. Its translation is CSVVGDKLRETQYF. This chain connects TRBV29-1 to TRBJ2-5, with D possibly being TRBD1 or TRBD2 (5 bases each). This CDR3 is 14 amino acids long. Germline V gene sequence: CDR1 SQVTM, CDR2 ANQGSEA. V dropped 4 bases and J dropped 4 bases, with 16 bases sitting between them. Drawing the rest from reference TRBV29-1 and TRBJ2-5, the complete variable domain is SAVISQKPSRDICQRGTSLTIQCQVDSQVTMMFWYRQQPGQSLTLIATANQGSEATYESGFVIDKFPISRPNLTFSTLTVSNMSPEDSSIYLCSVVGDKLRETQYFGPGTRLLVL.

The CDR3 protein is CASRTGTGTDTQYF. The CDR3, as DNA: TGCGCCAGCAGAACCGGGACCGGCACAGATACGCAGTATTTT. The V gene is TRBV5-1, the J gene TRBJ2-3; D might be TRBD1 or TRBD2, each matching 5 bases. The CDR3 extends over 14 amino acids. Germline values: CDR1 SGHRS, CDR2 YFSETQ. Trimming pared 5 bases from V and 1 base from J, leaving 11 bases between.

The chain is built from TRBV7-8 and TRBJ1-3; D not certain. V was trimmed by 1 base and J by 2 bases, leaving 3 bases between them. The germline V gene encodes CDR1 SGHVS and CDR2 FQNEAQ. The CDR3 is made up of 13 amino acids. CDR3 residues: CASSLGAGNTIYF. In DNA, the CDR3 is TGTGCCAGCAGCTTAGGGGCTGGAAACACCATATATTTT.

V is TRBV6-5 and J is TRBJ2-7; TRBD2 matches 16 bases. Per germline, CDR1 MNHEY and CDR2 SVGAGI. This CDR3 spans 15 amino acids. J was trimmed by 5 bases and V by 6 bases; bases with no gene match: 4. The CDR3 DNA reads TGTGCCAGCAGGAGGGGACTAGCGGGAGGGGACGAGCAGTACGTC. This codes for CASRRGLAGGDEQYV.

The chain recombines TRBV10-2 with TRBJ2-7, with D possibly being TRBD2 (5 bases). With 0 bases removed from V and 7 bases from J, the gap between germline ends came to 16 bases. The CDR3 has 15 amino acids. Germline V gene sequence: CDR1 WSHSY, CDR2 SAAADI. The CDR3, as DNA: TGCGCCAGCAGTGAGTCCAGTCCTCCGAGGGATGAGCAGTACGTC. This codes for CASSESSPPRDEQYV.